Included here is one TCR beta chain sequence, with context. These data belong to a study of blood T cell repertoires in COVID-19. Study information: Collection of acute and convalescent COVID-19 samples took place in the United States, Italy and Spain.

V trimming: 7 bases; J trimming: 6 bases; junction bases outside the gene matches: 8. CDR1 is SGHAT, CDR2 FQNNGV, per germline. This CDR3 region has 13 residues. In assigning cohorts, the study relied on participant-reported clinical history. Cohort 3 recovery required two negative PCRs, clearance, or symptom resolution. Authors' methods: Scientists estimated how many nucleated cells there were by amplifying reference gene primers. Profiled with immunoSEQ multiplex PCR; TCRdb holds only in-frame clones, not every one. V, J and clone size were drawn from that table, and D and trimming were deduced from the DNA. The data contain a few hundred thousand clones, 90% of them singletons.

This TCR derives from a man aged 25-40 years who had recovered from COVID-19. This rearrangement joins TRBV11-2 to TRBJ2-7, with TRBD1 matching over 8 bases. Sequenced: PBMCs or T cells enriched from blood (not recorded which). CDR3 in DNA: TGTGCCAGCACCCGGACAGGGATCATCGAGCAGTACTTC. This translates into CASTRTGIIEQYF. The full variable domain, its missing parts supplied by reference TRBV11-2 and TRBJ2-7, is EAGVAQSPRYKIIEKRQSVAFWCNPISGHATLYWYQQILGQGPKLLIQFQNNGVVDDSQLPKDRFSAERLKGVDSTLKIQPAKLEDSAVYLCASTRTGIIEQYFGPGTRLTVT.